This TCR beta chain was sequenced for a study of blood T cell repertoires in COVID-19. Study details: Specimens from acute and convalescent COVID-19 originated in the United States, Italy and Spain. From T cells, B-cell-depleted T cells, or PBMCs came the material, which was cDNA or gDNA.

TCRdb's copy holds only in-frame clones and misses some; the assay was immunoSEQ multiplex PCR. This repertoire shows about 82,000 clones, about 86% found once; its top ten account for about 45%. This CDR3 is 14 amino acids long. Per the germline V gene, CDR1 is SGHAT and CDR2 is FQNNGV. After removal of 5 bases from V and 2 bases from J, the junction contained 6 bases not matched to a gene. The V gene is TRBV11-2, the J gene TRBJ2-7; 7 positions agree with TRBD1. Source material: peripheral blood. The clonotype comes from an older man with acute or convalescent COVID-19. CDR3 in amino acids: CASSRAGTAYEQYF. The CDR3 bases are TGTGCCAGCAGCCGTGCCGGGACAGCCTACGAGCAGTACTTC.